Presented here are 24 T cell receptor beta chains from one specimen sequenced in a study of T cell responses to AZD1222 COVID-19 vaccine. Only in-frame clones appear in the TCRdb table, and some are missing; sequencing was by immunoSEQ multiplex PCR. The table has under 200,000 clones, roughly 94% seen once; the top ten hold approximately 1.2%. Sample: peripheral blood, taken 28 days after the second AZD1222 dose. The receptors were gathered from an adult who received the AZD1222 COVID-19 vaccine.

The J gene is TRBJ2-6, the V gene TRBV29-1, with 8 bases identical to TRBD1. After removal of 5 bases from V and 4 bases from J, the junction contained 10 bases not matched to a gene. Germline V gene sequence: CDR1 SQVTM, CDR2 ANQGSEA. The CDR3 is 16 amino acids. The DNA for the CDR3 is TGCAGCGTTCTTGGGACAGGACTGTCAGGGGCCAACGTCCTGACTTTC. This gives the protein CSVLGTGLSGANVLTF.

This clone was recorded only once. The genes are TRBV7-9 and TRBJ1-1, with D unclear. Germline CDR1 is SEHNR and CDR2 is FQNEAQ (reference sequence). V lost 5 bases, J lost 7 bases, and 11 bases lay in between. The CDR3 extends over 12 amino acids. The CDR3 nucleotides read TGTGCCAGCAGCAAACGACGGGGTGAAGCTTTCTTT. This sequence encodes CASSKRRGEAFF.

The rearrangement links TRBV7-9 to TRBJ1-1; D might be TRBD1 (5 bases). The V end was cut by 2 bases, the J end by 2 bases, with 15 bases between. Germline V gene lookup returns CDR1 SEHNR and CDR2 FQNEAQ (reference sequence). CDR3 size: 16 residues. The CDR3 nucleotides read TGTGCCAGCAGCTTACTCTCGCCGGGGCGAAACACTGAAGCTTTCTTT. This gives the protein CASSLLSPGRNTEAFF.

This clone was seen once. The genes are TRBV19 and TRBJ1-1; no firm D call. Deletions cut 7 bases from V and 8 bases from J, with 17 bases between. This CDR3 is built from 13 residues. Looked up from germline, CDR1 is LNHDA and CDR2 is SQIVND (reference sequence). Here the CDR3 reads CASINFMAPEAFF. CDR3 DNA sequence: TGTGCCAGTATAAATTTTATGGCCCCGGAAGCTTTCTTT.

This clone was observed a few times. The genes are TRBV3-1 (or the pseudogene TRBV3-2) and TRBJ1-6; the D gene is possibly TRBD1 (5 bases). Trimming removed 5 bases from V and 5 bases from J, with 10 bases in between. Germline CDR1 is LGHDT and CDR2 is YNNKEL (reference sequence). The CDR3 consists of 14 residues. CDR3 protein: CASSWGLDNSPLHF. CDR3 nucleotide sequence: TGTGCCAGCAGCTGGGGGTTAGATAATTCACCCCTCCACTTT.

The chain uses TRBV18 and TRBJ2-7, with 7 bases fitting TRBD1. The CDR3 contains 15 residues. V shed 0 bases and J 6 bases; nucleotides not matched to a gene: 8. Looked up from germline, CDR1 is KGHSH and CDR2 is LQKENI. For the CDR3, the DNA is TGTGCCAGCTCACCACCGTTGAACAGGGGTGGCGAGCAGTACTTC. Translation: CASSPPLNRGGEQYF.

The chain couples TRBV28 to TRBJ2-7; D remains unclear. The length of the CDR3 is 11 residues. Germline V gene lookup returns CDR1 MDHEN and CDR2 SYDVKM. V lost 5 bases, J lost 4 bases, and 6 bases lay in between. CDR3 sequence: CASSPEYEQYF. CDR3 DNA sequence: TGTGCCAGCAGTCCGGAGTACGAGCAGTACTTC.

J is TRBJ1-6 and V is TRBV5-5; weak D call: TRBD1 (5 bases). Germline V gene lookup returns CDR1 SGHKS and CDR2 YYEKEE (reference sequence). The CDR3 sequence is 13 residues long. V was clipped by 7 bases and J by 9 bases, with 14 bases between them. The CDR3 loop is CASDGGVGSPLHF. CDR3 nucleotides: TGTGCCAGCGACGGGGGGGTTGGTTCACCCCTCCACTTT.

Here the CDR3 DNA reads TGTGCCAGCAGTTACGACGGAGCCCGGCATGGCTACACCTTC. Translating gives CASSYDGARHGYTF. This rearrangement joins TRBV6-6 to TRBJ1-2; D ambiguous. Trimming took 2 bases from V and 6 from J, leaving 13 bases between them. The CDR3 is made up of 14 amino acids. The germline CDR1 and CDR2 sequences are MNHNY and SVGAGI (reference sequence).

The chain is built from TRBV12-3 or TRBV12-4 and TRBJ2-1; possibly TRBD2 for D (6 bases). V lost 6 bases and J 10 bases, leaving 10 bases between the germline ends. This CDR3 has 11 residues. For the CDR3, the DNA is TGTGCCAGCAGCTACGGAGGGGAGCAGTTCTTC. It yields the protein CASSYGGEQFF.

The chain links TRBV7-9 to TRBJ2-1; D ambiguous. CDR1 is SEHNR, CDR2 FQNEAQ, per germline (reference sequence). Trimming shortened V by 5 bases and J by 5 bases, and 7 bases separated the two germline ends. The CDR3 totals 12 residues. CDR3 region: CASSQSHNEQFF. The CDR3 coding sequence is TGTGCCAGCAGCCAGTCCCACAATGAGCAGTTCTTC.

The chain joins TRBV11-3 to TRBJ2-3; tentatively, D is TRBD1 or TRBD2 (5 bases each). The CDR3 is 14 residues long. Trimming removed 1 base at V and 4 bases at J, with 9 bases between. Germline values: CDR1 SGHNT, CDR2 YENEEA. CDR3 in DNA: TGTGCCAGCAGCTTAGGTGGGGACCCAGATACGCAGTATTTT. This codes for CASSLGGDPDTQYF.

V is TRBV29-1 and J is TRBJ2-7; D might be TRBD1 (5 bases). Germline V gene sequence: CDR1 SQVTM, CDR2 ANQGSEA. The CDR3 consists of 13 residues. Trimming pared 3 bases from V and 6 bases from J, leaving 15 bases between. CDR3 DNA: TGCAGCGTTGAGGTCAAAACAGGAATCGAGCAGTACTTC. This sequence encodes CSVEVKTGIEQYF.

The J gene is TRBJ2-3, the V gene TRBV7-3; 10 nucleotides match TRBD2. In germline, CDR1 is SGHTA, CDR2 FQGTGA. This CDR3 is 15 amino acids long. V lost 5 bases and J lost 3; bases outside the gene matches: 5. The CDR3 DNA reads TGTGCCAGCAGCCCCAGCGGGAGGGCGACAGATACGCAGTATTTT. Encoded protein: CASSPSGRATDTQYF.

The chain joins TRBV7-9 to TRBJ2-7; D is ambiguous. This CDR3 has 14 residues. Trimming removed 5 bases from V and 2 bases from J, with 13 bases in between. CDR1 and CDR2 (germline): SEHNR, FQNEAQ (reference sequence). Here the CDR3 reads CASSRGDGTYEQYF. Here the CDR3 DNA reads TGTGCCAGCAGCCGAGGAGACGGAACCTACGAGCAGTACTTC.

This chain uses TRBV3-1 (or the pseudogene TRBV3-2) with TRBJ1-1, with D uncertain. The CDR3 is 15 residues long. V gave up 0 bases and J gave up 6 bases, with 14 bases separating them. Germline V gene lookup returns CDR1 LGHDT and CDR2 YNNKEL (reference sequence). CDR3 sequence reads: CASSQDHFTGPEAFF. The CDR3 region has the DNA TGTGCCAGCAGCCAAGACCACTTCACGGGCCCTGAAGCTTTCTTT.

The CDR3 DNA sequence: TGCGCCAGCAGCTTGGAGGGACCCTTTAGCACTGAAGCTTTCTTT. This gives the protein CASSLEGPFSTEAFF. The chain uses TRBV5-1 and TRBJ1-1; tentative D call: TRBD1 (5 bases). Trimming shortened V by 0 bases and J by 4 bases, and 13 bases separated the two germline ends. CDR3 size: 15 residues. Germline V CDR1 and CDR2: SGHRS, YFSETQ.

The chain links TRBV30 to TRBJ1-5; TRBD1 aligns across 8 bases. CDR3 length: 14 residues. CDR1 and CDR2 from the germline V gene are GTSNPN and SVGIG (reference sequence). V lost 0 bases and J lost 7; bases outside the gene matches: 5. CDR3 sequence reads: CAWSVNDRGQPQHF. The CDR3 DNA is TGTGCCTGGAGTGTAAATGACAGGGGCCAGCCCCAGCATTTT.

The V gene is TRBV27, the J gene TRBJ2-3; TRBD2 agrees at 7 bases. The CDR3 runs 15 residues. V lost 2 bases to trimming and J lost 12 bases; unmatched junction nucleotides: 14. Looked up from germline, CDR1 is MNHEY and CDR2 is SMNVEV (reference sequence). The CDR3, as DNA: TGTGCCAGCAGTTTAATAGCTAGCGGTCCCTTCCCCCAGTATTTT. Its translation is CASSLIASGPFPQYF.

The chain recombines TRBV7-9 with TRBJ2-3; TRBD1 agrees at 10 bases. J gave up 9 bases and V 0 bases, and 12 bases lay outside the gene matches. The V gene's germline CDR1 is SEHNR and CDR2 FQNEAQ (reference sequence). This CDR3 is built from 17 residues. Here the CDR3 DNA reads TGTGCCAGCAGCTTAGCGACAGGGGGCCTCAAGGATCCCACGCAGTATTTT. Protein product: CASSLATGGLKDPTQYF.

V is TRBV20-1 and J is TRBJ1-1; D ambiguous. Germline V gives CDR1 DFQATT, CDR2 SNEGSKA (reference sequence). V lost 7 bases, J lost 6 bases, and 12 bases lay in between. CDR3 size: 11 residues. CDR3 coding DNA: TGCAGTGTCAGAAGAGGTGCTGAAGCTTTCTTT. Its protein product is CSVRRGAEAFF.

The gene calls are TRBV5-1 and TRBJ2-2, with a tentative D call TRBD2 (6 bases). Trimming left V 5 bases short and J 7 bases short, with 21 bases between. CDR3 length equals 16 residues. Germline V gene lookup returns CDR1 SGHRS and CDR2 YFSETQ. The CDR3 nucleotides are TGCGCCAGCAGATCCCGGGCCGGGGGTTCTGGCGGGGAGCTGTTTTTT. It yields the protein CASRSRAGGSGGELFF.

V and J are TRBV27 and TRBJ1-6; D gene unclear. The germline gives CDR1 MNHEY, CDR2 SMNVEV (reference sequence). V was trimmed by 0 bases and J by 9 bases, leaving 6 bases between them. CDR3 length equals 13 residues. The CDR3 DNA is TGTGCCAGCAGTTTATCCGGGAGTTCACCCCTCCACTTT. Its protein product is CASSLSGSSPLHF.

V is TRBV7-9 and J is TRBJ1-5; no clear D. Germline V lookup: CDR1 SEHNR, CDR2 FQNEAQ (reference sequence). Deletions cut 3 bases from V and 5 bases from J, with 8 bases between. This CDR3 comprises 13 residues. The CDR3 is CASSLWGDQPQHF. The CDR3 DNA is TGTGCCAGCAGCTTGTGGGGAGATCAGCCCCAGCATTTT.